The entry below gives a single T cell receptor beta chain sequence along with its context. Antigen unknown. This sample is drawn from a study of cytomegalovirus exposure and HLA in healthy donors. Whole-study findings and limits: Rarity marked most TCR sequences, yet some public TCRs occurred in many donors. Specific recognition of CMV antigens was confirmed in vitro for a few chains (all CMV-associated). It was reportedly the case that the classifier diagnosed cytomegalovirus status with high specificity and sensitivity.

Sequencing was performed with immunoSEQ multiplex PCR; in TCRdb, only in-frame clones are kept and a portion is missing. The repertoire has roughly 200,000 clones, approximately 86% of them found once; the top ten carry less than 9.5%. The CDR3 is 15 amino acids. Germline V gene data show CDR1 as SGHVS and CDR2 as FNYEAQ. V was clipped by 1 base and J by 2 bases, with 10 bases between them. This chain joins TRBV7-6 and TRBJ2-3; a possible D gene is TRBD1 (5 bases). The clonotype originates from a man in his thirties or forties in good health and CMV-seropositive. Material: PBMCs. Here the CDR3 DNA reads TGTGCCAGCAGCTTAGGGACAAGCAACACAGATACGCAGTATTTT. Translated, it gives CASSLGTSNTDTQYF.